The rows below give T cell receptor beta chains drawn from one sample of a study of T-cell reconstitution after alpha-beta-depleted transplantation in children. MiXCR, run by TCRdb on the PCR reads, gives a single entry per CDR3 protein. Seen here are roughly 490,000 distinct CDR3 sequences, about 10% observed once, and the top ten hold 11% to 15%. The sequencing used PBMCs, mostly from graft donor cells, collected 180 days after TCRalphabeta/CD19-depleted stem cell transplant. All receptors come from a female patient aged 2-15 years who had a stem cell transplant for aplastic anemia, so the T cells may come from the graft donor. Both conserved end residues are part of each CDR3. The D gene is left open where the match is weak. Size tells how often a clone was seen (once, few, many) or the class of an expanded clone, and some rows leave it out.

clone_size d_call j_call cdr3_length v_call cdr3_aa cdr3_nt
few NA TRBJ2-1 14 TRBV7-2 CASSVDSPYNEQFF TGTGCCAGCAGTGTTGACTCGCCGTACAATGAGCAGTTCTTC
NA TRBD1 TRBJ1-3 16 TRBV7-2 CASSLARTGTGNTIYF TGTGCCAGCAGCTTAGCCCGGACAGGGACAGGAAACACCATATATTTT
few NA TRBJ2-5 14 TRBV5-1 CASSSPTGQETQYF TGCGCCAGCAGCTCGCCCACAGGCCAAGAGACCCAGTACTTC
NA NA TRBJ2-3 14 TRBV5-1 CASSLAGSADTQYF TGCGCCAGCAGCTTGGCGGGAAGCGCAGATACGCAGTATTTT
few NA TRBJ2-2 14 TRBV12-3/TRBV12-4 CASRIGLGAGELFF TGTGCCAGCAGAATAGGCTTGGGGGCCGGGGAGCTGTTTTTT
few TRBD2 TRBJ2-1 15 TRBV11-2 CASSLDSGRVDEQFF TGTGCCAGCAGCTTAGATAGCGGGAGGGTGGATGAGCAGTTCTTC
few NA TRBJ2-1 15 TRBV5-6 CASSFRRSSYNEQFF TGTGCCAGCAGCTTCCGTAGGAGCTCCTACAATGAGCAGTTCTTC
few TRBD1 TRBJ1-5 15 TRBV7-2 CASSFNRGAGQPQHF TGTGCCAGCAGCTTTAACAGGGGGGCTGGGCAGCCCCAGCATTTT
NA TRBD2 TRBJ2-3 16 TRBV10-3 CAISERLAGVIDTQYF TGTGCCATCAGTGAGAGGCTAGCGGGAGTTATAGATACGCAGTATTTT
few TRBD2 TRBJ2-1 13 TRBV29-1 CSGAGREIGEQFF TGCAGCGGAGCGGGGCGGGAGATTGGTGAGCAGTTCTTC
few NA TRBJ2-3 13 TRBV7-8 CASSLEGETTQYF TGTGCCAGCAGTCTAGAAGGGGAGACGACGCAGTATTTT
NA TRBD1 TRBJ2-7 15 TRBV5-1 CASSSGQVHSYEQYF TGCGCCAGCAGCTCAGGACAGGTACACTCCTACGAGCAGTACTTC
NA NA TRBJ1-1 13 TRBV20-1 CSASKALYTEAFF TGCAGTGCTAGTAAGGCCTTGTACACTGAAGCTTTCTTT
few TRBD1 TRBJ2-1 18 TRBV29-1 CSDRTRDREVPSYNEQFF TGCAGCGATAGAACTCGGGACAGGGAGGTGCCTAGTTACAATGAGCAGTTCTTC
NA TRBD2 TRBJ2-2 16 TRBV20-1 CSATSAGGSRPGELFF TGCAGTGCTACCTCAGCGGGAGGGTCCAGGCCCGGGGAGCTGTTTTTT
few NA TRBJ1-1 14 TRBV19 CASSIWDRGTEAFF TGTGCCAGTAGTATATGGGATCGGGGCACTGAAGCTTTCTTT
many TRBD1 TRBJ2-5 15 TRBV12-3/TRBV12-4 CASSQFYDRGETQYF TGTGCCAGCAGTCAATTCTATGACAGGGGGGAGACCCAGTACTTC
NA TRBD2 TRBJ2-1 12 TRBV20-1 CSAAGVDNEQFF TGCAGTGCGGCGGGAGTGGACAATGAGCAGTTCTTC
few NA TRBJ2-7 13 TRBV9 CASSVEGAYEQYF TGTGCCAGCAGCGTAGAGGGCGCCTACGAGCAGTACTTC
few TRBD2 TRBJ2-2 15 TRBV20-1 CSAPRTGGPYGELFF TGCAGTGCCCCCCGGACGGGAGGGCCATACGGGGAGCTGTTTTTT
NA TRBD1 TRBJ2-3 14 TRBV11-3 CASRGDRGTDTQYF TGTGCCAGCAGGGGGGACAGGGGCACAGATACGCAGTATTTT
many TRBD2 TRBJ2-7 17 TRBV14 CASSQRGRLAGSYEQYF TGTGCCAGCAGCCAAAGAGGGAGACTAGCGGGATCCTACGAGCAGTACTTC
few NA TRBJ2-1 14 TRBV7-9 CASSLARQFHEQFF TGTGCCAGCAGCTTAGCGCGACAGTTCCATGAGCAGTTCTTC
NA TRBD1 TRBJ2-2 16 TRBV14 CASSRSSHRGSGELFF TGTGCCAGCAGCCGGTCTTCGCACAGGGGGTCCGGGGAGCTGTTTTTT
many NA TRBJ2-7 17 TRBV10-3 CAIREGGFAERDYEQYF TGTGCCATCAGGGAAGGGGGGTTCGCAGAAAGGGACTACGAGCAGTACTTC
NA NA TRBJ2-2 13 TRBV29-1 CSVGGGGTGELFF TGCAGCGTTGGGGGAGGGGGTACCGGGGAGCTGTTTTTT
few TRBD2 TRBJ2-3 16 TRBV20-1 CSAQPVASGNTDTQYF TGCAGTGCCCAACCCGTTGCTAGCGGAAACACAGATACGCAGTATTTT
NA NA TRBJ2-5 15 TRBV20-1 CSASGKPGLPETQYF TGCAGTGCTAGTGGGAAACCGGGACTCCCAGAGACCCAGTACTTC
few TRBD2 TRBJ2-1 16 TRBV6-2/TRBV6-3 CASSYTGLAGGYEQFF TGTGCCAGCAGTTACACCGGACTAGCGGGAGGGTATGAGCAGTTCTTC
few NA TRBJ2-1 14 TRBV29-1 CSVEVGRGNNEQFF TGCAGCGTTGAGGTTGGCAGGGGTAACAATGAGCAGTTCTTC
few TRBD2 TRBJ2-1 15 TRBV3-1 CASSQVTSVYNEQFF TGTGCCAGCAGCCAAGTTACTAGCGTGTACAATGAGCAGTTCTTC
NA NA TRBJ2-3 13 TRBV28 CASSFSLQDTQYF TGTGCCAGCAGTTTCTCTTTGCAGGATACGCAGTATTTT
many TRBD2 TRBJ2-1 14 TRBV5-6 CASGFASGIDEQFF TGTGCCAGCGGCTTCGCTAGCGGGATCGATGAGCAGTTCTTC
many NA TRBJ2-3 12 TRBV21-1 CASSKRADTQYF TGCGCCAGCAGCAAGAGGGCAGATACGCAGTATTTT
NA NA TRBJ2-2 13 TRBV20-1 CSARYGVTGELFF TGCAGTGCTAGATATGGGGTTACCGGGGAGCTGTTTTTT
many NA TRBJ2-3 14 TRBV20-1 CSARLAPGTDTQYF TGCAGTGCGAGGCTTGCACCCGGCACAGATACGCAGTATTTT
NA NA TRBJ2-5 14 TRBV10-3 CAISELEEGETQYF TGTGCCATCAGTGAGTTGGAGGAGGGGGAGACCCAGTACTTC
few TRBD1 TRBJ2-5 14 TRBV7-2 CASSWDSFIQTQYF TGTGCCAGCAGCTGGGACAGCTTCATACAGACCCAGTACTTC
many TRBD2 TRBJ2-5 15 TRBV12-3/TRBV12-4 CASSSRLASQETQYF TGTGCCAGCAGTTCCCGACTAGCGAGCCAGGAGACCCAGTACTTC
NA NA TRBJ2-7 15 TRBV29-1 CSVAGGGSVVYEQYF TGCAGCGTAGCAGGGGGCGGGAGCGTAGTGTACGAGCAGTACTTC
many TRBD2 TRBJ2-7 14 TRBV6-2/TRBV6-3 CASSYPLASYEQYF TGTGCCAGCAGTTACCCACTAGCGTCGTACGAGCAGTACTTC
many NA TRBJ2-7 15 TRBV20-1 CSARDVAGGVDEQYF TGCAGTGCTAGAGATGTTGCTGGGGGCGTGGACGAGCAGTACTTC
few NA TRBJ1-5 12 TRBV6-5 CATRTHNQPQHF TGTGCCACCCGGACTCACAATCAGCCCCAGCATTTT
NA NA TRBJ2-7 15 TRBV20-1 CSARRASVSTYEQYF TGCAGTGCTAGACGAGCTAGCGTGTCGACCTACGAGCAGTACTTC
NA TRBD1 TRBJ1-2 13 TRBV10-3 CAISGTVNYGYTF TGTGCCATCAGCGGGACAGTTAACTATGGCTACACCTTC
NA TRBD1 TRBJ1-2 15 TRBV5-5 CASSHMTGQGYGYTF TGTGCCAGCAGCCACATGACTGGACAGGGTTATGGCTACACCTTC
NA NA TRBJ1-1 11 TRBV29-1 CSVSKNTEAFF TGCAGCGTATCTAAGAACACTGAAGCTTTCTTT
NA TRBD2 TRBJ2-3 11 TRBV7-2 CASRTSGSQYF TGTGCCAGCAGGACTAGCGGCTCGCAGTATTTT
NA TRBD2 TRBJ2-1 16 TRBV27 CASSLDGGSFYNEQFF TGTGCCAGCAGTTTAGATGGCGGGAGTTTCTACAATGAGCAGTTCTTC
few TRBD2 TRBJ2-1 15 TRBV3-1 CASSIRLAGGDEQFF TGTGCCAGCAGCATCAGGCTAGCGGGGGGGGACGAGCAGTTCTTC
NA TRBD1 TRBJ2-7 15 TRBV6-1 CASSHNRGHGHEQYF TGTGCCAGCAGTCATAACAGGGGCCATGGACACGAGCAGTACTTC